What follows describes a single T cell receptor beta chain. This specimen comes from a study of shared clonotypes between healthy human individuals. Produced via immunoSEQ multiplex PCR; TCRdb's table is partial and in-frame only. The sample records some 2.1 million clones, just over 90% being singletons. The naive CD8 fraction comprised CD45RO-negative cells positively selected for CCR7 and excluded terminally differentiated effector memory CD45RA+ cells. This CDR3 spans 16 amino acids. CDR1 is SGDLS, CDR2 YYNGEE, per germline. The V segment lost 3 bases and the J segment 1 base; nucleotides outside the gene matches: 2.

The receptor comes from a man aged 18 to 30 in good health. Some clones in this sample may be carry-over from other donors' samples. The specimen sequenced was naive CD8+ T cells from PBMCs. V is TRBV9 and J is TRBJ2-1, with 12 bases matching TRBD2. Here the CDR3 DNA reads TGTGCCAGCAGCGCAGGGACTAGCGGGTCCTACAATGAGCAGTTCTTC. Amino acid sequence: CASSAGTSGSYNEQFF. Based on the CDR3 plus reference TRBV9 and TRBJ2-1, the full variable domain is DSGVTQTPKHLITATGQRVTLRCSPRSGDLSVYWYQQSLDQGLQFLIQYYNGEERAKGNILERFSAQQFPDLHSELNLSSLELGDSALYFCASSAGTSGSYNEQFFGPGTRLTVL.